This T cell receptor beta chain was sequenced during a study of OX40 agonist ivuxolimab in advanced cancers. Study context: In this trial design, patients received ivuxolimab intravenously at 0.01 to 10 mg/kg every 2 weeks.

Some clones are missing from TCRdb's copy, which holds only in-frame ones; the method was immunoSEQ multiplex PCR. Here the sample spans around 33,000 clones, 92% being singletons. This specimen was CD4+ or CD8+ T cells sorted from blood, taken in a trial of the OX40 agonist ivuxolimab. The TCR was taken from an adult with an advanced solid tumor such as melanoma, head and neck, liver or kidney cancer.

The CDR3 is CASSYADEIYSPLHF. The CDR3 DNA reads TGTGCCAGCAGTTACGCGGACGAAATCTATTCACCCCTCCACTTT. The rearrangement links TRBV6-5 to TRBJ1-6; D remains unclear. The germline V and J ends were trimmed by 2 bases and 8 bases, with 13 bases remaining between them. Germline lookup yields CDR1 MNHEY and CDR2 SVGAGI. The CDR3 loop spans 15 amino acids.